Reported below is one TCR beta chain. This clone's antigen is unknown. No per-base quality is available; no much larger clone lies one base away. Healthy HIV-negative adults with no recently reported acute infections or vaccinations were included as donors. All donors were Caucasian adults living in Nashville, Tennessee, USA. In the unsorted samples, some 94 million PBMCs were counted, and genomic DNA was extracted using the QIAamp DNA Blood Mini kit. Blood was obtained by leukapheresis, after which PBMCs were separated by Ficoll-Histopaque density gradient centrifugation and cryopreserved in liquid nitrogen vapor phase. The data are from a study of shared clonotypes between healthy human individuals (dated by TCRdb to between 2020 and 2021). Regarding the complete study: Two women and three men aged 18 to 49 years were included in the cohort. Per donor, leukapheresis produced somewhere between about 0.8 and 9.5 billion PBMCs. Different laboratories and diverse techniques were used to prepare libraries and sequence TCR repertoires, to increase sequencing depth and limit assay-specific biases. Blood TCR repertoires of roughly five healthy adults were deeply sequenced to estimate repertoire size and the extent of clonotype sharing between individuals.

Using the deep immunoSEQ assay, TCR CDR3 regions were amplified from genomic DNA by multiplex PCR. Genomic DNA extracted from each cell subset was distributed evenly over all wells of several immunoSEQ 96-well plates, and each plate served as one replicate. For unsorted PBMC, 250 to 300 ng genomic DNA, equal to roughly 33,000 T cell genomes, was loaded into each replicate PCR. Ten immunoSEQ deep assay plates were used to sequence the unsorted PBMC genomic DNA. Purified libraries were measured with a Qubit 3.0 fluorometer, size-checked on a Bioanalyzer 2100, and measured again with the KAPA Library Quantification kit. Each immunoSEQ 96-well plate was sequenced on its own single-read 150-cycle Illumina NextSeq 550 flow cell. Turning to the authors' computational methods: Because the immunoSEQ output included only junctional sequences and no quality scores, the filtering could not be the same as the filtering used for full-length reads. To assign V/J genes and CDR3, sequences were annotated using PyIR, a Python wrapper for IgBLAST v1.9, with IMGT germline references. Any read was removed if the V/J assignment was weak (E-value above 1e-6), the CDR3 was missing, or the read contained stop codons, out-of-frame junctions, or ambiguous translated residues. A V3J clonotype was defined by an identical inferred V gene, J gene, and CDR3 amino acid sequence. To compute the percentage overlap between repertoires, the number of shared unique clonotypes was divided by the size of the smaller repertoire. RTK rarefaction, the Chao1 estimator, and Recon v2.1 estimates of unobserved clonotypes were used to assess repertoire richness. Here the immuneACCESS table is served through TCRdb, limited to in-frame sequences with V and J called. Missing clones are a known gap in these copies; in checked studies unresolved V genes cover under half, and the rest lacks a known reason. The DNA was the basis for D and trimming; V, J and clone size are from that table. Recorded for this sample are some 480,000 clones; around 80% of them occurred a single time. The ten most abundant clones make up 12% of the sample.

CDR1 and CDR2 are drawn from the germline V gene: SGHDN, FVKESK. Inclusive of the bounding cysteine and phenylalanine, the CDR3 is 13 residues long. Only the CDR3 portion is preserved as DNA: 39 bases, with reading frame beginning at the first base. V and J lose 5 bases and 7 bases, and a span of 14 bases separates them. Broader findings and caveats from the paper: Pairwise subsampling indicated that sequencing depth was expected to affect the degree of clonotype sharing among donors. Because the study included a small number of donors, the genetic and exposure-history diversity represented was limited. Sampling was restricted to blood, and TCR repertoires in tissue are likely to differ from TCR repertoires in blood.

The source material was PBMCs. The TCR was taken from a woman aged 40 to 49 in good health. Some clones in this sample may be carry-over from other donors' samples. The chain was built from TRBV14 and TRBJ1-2, with a weak D call of TRBD1 (6 bases match). Read as DNA, the sequence is TGTGCCAGCAGCGCCCAAACAGGGTCTGGCTACACCTTC. Its protein product is CASSAQTGSGYTF. Extended through the reference TRBV14 and TRBJ1-2 proteins, this CDR3 yields the full variable domain: EAGVTQFPSHSVIEKGQTVTLRCDPISGHDNLYWYRRVMGKEIKFLLHFVKESKQDESGMPNNRFLAERTGGTYSTLKVQPAELEDSGVYFCASSAQTGSGYTFGSGTRLTVV.